The next 25 T cell receptor beta chains were all read from a single sample in a study of CD8+ T cells in alopecia areata. The treatment here: oral pan-JAK inhibitor, 5-10 mg twice daily. Extracted RNA was reverse transcribed, and the resulting cDNA served as sequencing template. The table came from immunoSEQ multiplex PCR; TCRdb's copy has only in-frame clones and leaves some out. The table has 150,000 to 200,000 clones, approximately 57% seen once. This material consisted of CD4+ T cells sorted from blood, taken at week 24, from a patient treated with tofacitinib. Source of these receptors: a human donor with alopecia areata.

The V call is TRBV2, the J call TRBJ1-5; D may be TRBD1 (6 bases). CDR1 and CDR2 from the germline V gene are SNHLY and FYNNEI. The V end lost 6 bases, the J end lost 4 bases, and 13 bases lay between the germline ends. The CDR3 runs 14 residues. The DNA for the CDR3 is TGTGCCAGCAGCGACCGGAGGGGGAATCAGCCCCAGCATTTT. Translated: CASSDRRGNQPQHF.

This clone showed up just a few times. The same CDR3 can be traced to other DNA sequences in this sample. V and J are TRBV30 and TRBJ1-1, with D possibly TRBD1 on 6 matching bases. Trimming took off 0 bases at V and 2 bases at J, with 7 bases between the two ends. The CDR3 is 13 amino acids. The germline gives CDR1 GTSNPN, CDR2 SVGIG (reference sequence). The CDR3 loop reads CAWSVGGNTEAFF. The CDR3 coding sequence is TGTGCCTGGAGTGTAGGGGGAAACACTGAAGCTTTCTTT.

The chain is built from TRBV4-1 and TRBJ2-7; D is perhaps TRBD2 (5 bases). This CDR3 spans 14 amino acids. Germline lookup yields CDR1 MGHRA and CDR2 YSYEKL. Trimming removed 3 bases from V and 3 bases from J, with 12 bases in between. The CDR3 region is CASSQGLRGYEQYF. The CDR3 nucleotides read TGCGCCAGCAGCCAGGGCTTACGGGGCTACGAGCAGTACTTC.

The chain uses TRBV18 and TRBJ2-1; D gene ambiguous. In germline, CDR1 is KGHSH, CDR2 LQKENI. The CDR3 sequence is 13 residues long. Trimming left V 3 bases short and J 6 bases short, with 9 bases between. DNA for the CDR3: TGTGCCAGCTCACCTGCAGCATCCAATGAGCAGTTCTTC. It yields the protein CASSPAASNEQFF.

The chain links TRBV29-1 to TRBJ2-5, with D possibly being TRBD1 (5 bases). Looked up from germline, CDR1 is SQVTM and CDR2 is ANQGSEA. Trimming cost V 4 bases and J 0 bases, with 9 bases left between them. CDR3 length equals 13 residues. CDR3 DNA sequence: TGCAGCGTTGTGCCAGGGTACCAAGAGACCCAGTACTTC. Amino acids: CSVVPGYQETQYF.

The genes are TRBV25-1 and TRBJ2-3; D unclear. The CDR3 extends over 15 amino acids. The germline CDR1 and CDR2 sequences are MGHDK and SYGVNS. The ends were cut back, 1 base at V and 3 bases at J, with 11 bases in the middle. The DNA of the CDR3 is TGTGCCAGCAGTGAATCAGTCCAGGCAACAGATACGCAGTATTTT. It encodes CASSESVQATDTQYF.

A remark on this clone: This sample also contains other DNA sequences that code for the same CDR3. The chain is built from TRBV30 and TRBJ1-1; no definite D call. V lost 2 bases and J lost 6, with 10 bases in between. Per germline, CDR1 GTSNPN and CDR2 SVGIG (reference sequence). CDR3 size: 12 residues. CDR3 in amino acids: CAWSLRGPEAFF. CDR3 coding DNA: TGTGCCTGGAGTTTGCGAGGGCCTGAAGCTTTCTTT.

The chain carries TRBV29-1 and TRBJ2-7; D is perhaps TRBD1 (5 bases). V shed 4 bases and J shed 7 bases, with 17 bases lying between them. Germline lookup yields CDR1 SQVTM and CDR2 ANQGSEA. CDR3 length equals 13 residues. As DNA, the CDR3 is TGCAGCGTTGGGACACCAAACACCCTAGAGCAGTACTTC. Protein: CSVGTPNTLEQYF.

In this sample, this clone turned up many times. The J gene is TRBJ2-5, the V gene TRBV10-3; 10 positions match TRBD2. This CDR3 is built from 15 residues. Per the germline V gene, CDR1 is ENHRY and CDR2 is SYGVKD. With V trimmed by 3 bases and J by 1 base, 2 bases remained unmatched. The CDR3 region is CAISELAGSQETQYF. CDR3 DNA: TGTGCCATCAGTGAACTAGCGGGGAGCCAAGAGACCCAGTACTTC.

The chain is built from TRBV6-5 and TRBJ2-1, with D unresolved. The germline V and J ends were trimmed by 7 bases and 8 bases, with 15 bases remaining between them. CDR1 MNHEY and CDR2 SVGAGI come from the germline V gene. CDR3 length equals 13 residues. The CDR3, as DNA: TGTGCCAGCACCGCGCCCCATGTAGATGAGCAGTTCTTC. Protein: CASTAPHVDEQFF.

The chain recombines TRBV30 with TRBJ2-7; 7 positions match TRBD1. CDR1 is GTSNPN and CDR2 is SVGIG in the germline V gene (reference sequence). This CDR3 contains 13 residues. Trimming cost V 0 bases and J 8 bases; bases outside gene matches: 7. CDR3 sequence reads: CAWSVGDRWQQYF. DNA of the CDR3: TGTGCCTGGAGTGTAGGGGACAGATGGCAGCAGTACTTC.

Concerning this clone itself: Additional DNA sequences in this sample encode the identical CDR3. V is TRBV30 and J is TRBJ1-1; D uncertain. The CDR3 runs to 13 residues. V was clipped by 0 bases and J by 1 base, with 6 bases between them. CDR1 is GTSNPN and CDR2 is SVGIG in the germline V gene (reference sequence). DNA for the CDR3: TGTGCCTGGAGTGTCCGGGCGAACACTGAAGCTTTCTTT. This gives the protein CAWSVRANTEAFF.

This clone was found a few times. The rearrangement links TRBV10-3 to TRBJ2-7; 11 positions match TRBD2. Germline-derived CDR1 and CDR2 are ENHRY and SYGVKD. The CDR3 is 16 residues long. The V segment lost 5 bases and the J segment 0 bases; nucleotides outside the gene matches: 6. The CDR3 DNA reads TGTGCCATCAGTTCTGGGACTAGCGGCGGCTCCTACGAGCAGTACTTC. Amino acid sequence: CAISSGTSGGSYEQYF.

The chain uses TRBV29-1 and TRBJ2-6; weak D call: TRBD2 (6 bases). Trimming stripped 2 bases from V and 4 bases from J, with 12 bases between. The CDR3 length is 15 residues. Germline V lookup: CDR1 SQVTM, CDR2 ANQGSEA. The DNA of the CDR3 is TGCAGCGTTGAAATTGGAGGGACCGGGGCCAACGTCCTGACTTTC. This gives the protein CSVEIGGTGANVLTF.

This clone was recorded a few times. V and J are TRBV29-1 and TRBJ1-2, with 7 bases lining up with TRBD1. The junction had 11 bases not matched to a gene; V was cut back by 7 bases and J by 0 bases. Germline assignment: CDR1 SQVTM and CDR2 ANQGSEA. This CDR3 has 15 residues. CDR3 region: CSAWTGDSSNYGYTF. CDR3 DNA sequence: TGCAGCGCATGGACAGGAGATTCGTCTAACTATGGCTACACCTTC.

In DNA, the CDR3 is TGTGCCAGCAGTGAAGGACAGGGCCTCTATGGCTACACCTTC. As protein: CASSEGQGLYGYTF. The rearrangement joins TRBV2 to TRBJ1-2, with 7 bases identical to TRBD1. The CDR3 has 14 amino acids. The J segment lost 4 bases and the V segment lost 1 base, leaving 3 bases of the junction unmatched. Germline V gene data show CDR1 as SNHLY and CDR2 as FYNNEI.

The chain employs TRBV11-1 and TRBJ1-5; D gene uncertain. Trimming shortened V by 5 bases and J by 7 bases, and 12 bases separated the two germline ends. The length of the CDR3 is 13 residues. From germline, CDR1 is SGHAT and CDR2 FQDESV (reference sequence). The CDR3 sequence: CASSLRAEQPQHF. For the CDR3, the DNA is TGTGCCAGCAGCCTCCGAGCGGAACAGCCCCAGCATTTT.

The table lists this clone with a count of one. V gene TRBV27 combines with J gene TRBJ2-2; 7 positions match TRBD1. The junction had 10 bases not matched to a gene; V was cut back by 5 bases and J by 4 bases. This CDR3 spans 16 amino acids. Germline CDR1 and CDR2: MNHEY and SMNVEV (reference sequence). CDR3: CASSAEGTATTGELFF. In DNA, the CDR3 is TGTGCCAGCAGTGCCGAAGGGACAGCTACCACCGGGGAGCTGTTTTTT.

V and J are TRBV5-6 and TRBJ2-2; D may be TRBD1 (6 bases). The CDR3 is 16 amino acids. The germline gives CDR1 SGHDT, CDR2 YYEEEE. The V end was cut by 2 bases, the J end by 6 bases, with 17 bases between. CDR3 sequence (DNA): TGTGCCAGCAGCTTCAACCCGCCCAGGGGCGCCGGGGAGCTGTTTTTT. Its translation: CASSFNPPRGAGELFF.

This clone was found a few times. The chain links TRBV5-6 to TRBJ2-1; no clear D. CDR1 and CDR2 from the germline V gene are SGHDT and YYEEEE. V was cut by 1 base and J by 8 bases, with 10 bases left in between. The CDR3 totals 13 residues. The CDR3 nucleotides are TGTGCCAGCAGCTTGATGCCTTCGGATGAGCAGTTCTTC. Amino acids: CASSLMPSDEQFF.

In this sample, this clone turned up a few times. The chain couples TRBV6-4 to TRBJ2-2, with D unclear. V was trimmed by 4 bases and J by 3 bases, leaving 9 bases between them. CDR1 MRHNA and CDR2 SNTAGT come from the germline V gene. The CDR3 spans 14 residues. The CDR3 sequence: CASSVLFDTGELFF. For the CDR3, the DNA is TGTGCCAGCAGTGTCCTTTTCGACACCGGGGAGCTGTTTTTT.

This clone was counted between two and nine times. The chain has TRBV4-3 and TRBJ1-2; D call uncertain. The ends were cut back, 0 bases at V and 4 bases at J, with 12 bases in the middle. The V gene's germline CDR1 is LGHNA and CDR2 YSLEER. The CDR3 is 15 residues long. Here the CDR3 reads CASSQEAGFGYGYTF. DNA for the CDR3: TGCGCCAGCAGCCAAGAGGCGGGGTTTGGCTATGGCTACACCTTC.

This clone occurred a few times. This rearrangement joins TRBV19 to TRBJ2-6; D tentatively reads TRBD1 or TRBD2 (5 bases each). V lost 2 bases and J lost 0, with 11 bases in between. Per germline, CDR1 LNHDA and CDR2 SQIVND (reference sequence). The CDR3 extends over 17 amino acids. CDR3 DNA sequence: TGTGCCAGTAGTATAATTATCGGGGCCTCTGGGGCCAACGTCCTGACTTTC. It translates to CASSIIIGASGANVLTF.

The rearrangement joins TRBV27 to TRBJ2-6, with TRBD1 as a possible D gene (5 bases). Germline assignment: CDR1 MNHEY and CDR2 SMNVEV (reference sequence). V lost 3 bases, J lost 4 bases, and 10 bases lay in between. This CDR3 has 15 residues. This CDR3 is CASSFQGTGANVLTF. In DNA, the CDR3 is TGTGCCAGCAGTTTTCAGGGAACAGGGGCCAACGTCCTGACTTTC.

The chain links TRBV29-1 to TRBJ2-7; D is perhaps TRBD2 (6 bases). Trimming took 4 bases from V and 2 from J, leaving 12 bases between them. The germline CDR1 and CDR2 sequences are SQVTM and ANQGSEA. This CDR3 is built from 13 residues. The CDR3 bases are TGCAGCGTTGTGGGTCGGGGGACCTACGAGCAGTACTTC. Translated: CSVVGRGTYEQYF.